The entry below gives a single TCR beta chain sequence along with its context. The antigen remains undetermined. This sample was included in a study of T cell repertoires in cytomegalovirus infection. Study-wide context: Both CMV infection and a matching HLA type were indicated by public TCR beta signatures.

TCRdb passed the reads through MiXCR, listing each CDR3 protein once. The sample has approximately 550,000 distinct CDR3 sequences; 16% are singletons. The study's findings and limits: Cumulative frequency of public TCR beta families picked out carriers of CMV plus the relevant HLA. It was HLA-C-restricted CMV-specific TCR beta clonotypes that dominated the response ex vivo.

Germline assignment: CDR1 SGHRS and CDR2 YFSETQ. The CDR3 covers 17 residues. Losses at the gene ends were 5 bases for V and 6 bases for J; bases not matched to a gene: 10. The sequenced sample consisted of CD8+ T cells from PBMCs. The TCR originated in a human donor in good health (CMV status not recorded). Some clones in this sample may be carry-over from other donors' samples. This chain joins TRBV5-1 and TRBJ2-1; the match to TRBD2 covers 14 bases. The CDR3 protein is CASRAYPGTSGSNEQFF. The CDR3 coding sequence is TGCGCCAGCAGGGCTTACCCCGGGACTAGCGGGAGCAATGAGCAGTTCTTC.